One and the same sample provided the 9 T cell receptor beta chains below, sequenced in a study of cytotoxic CD8 clonotypes in ibrutinib-treated CLL. Libraries were prepared by immunoSEQ multiplex PCR; TCRdb keeps only in-frame clonotypes and omits some of them. The data hold approximately 130,000 clones, with around four fifths observed a single time. Sequencing was performed on PBMCs, taken after 24 months of ibrutinib treatment. These receptors were collected from a human donor with chronic lymphocytic leukemia.

This rearrangement joins TRBV19 to TRBJ2-1; TRBD2 agrees at 8 bases. The germline gives CDR1 LNHDA, CDR2 SQIVND (reference sequence). With V trimmed by 5 bases and J by 2 bases, 5 bases remained unmatched. The length of the CDR3 is 15 residues. DNA of the CDR3: TGTGCCAGTAGTGCCCGGGGGGGAACCTACAATGAGCAGTTCTTC. Protein: CASSARGGTYNEQFF.

The genes are TRBV5-8 and TRBJ2-2; no clear D. V lost 2 bases to trimming and J lost 2 bases, with 7 bases between them. Germline V gene lookup returns CDR1 SGHTS and CDR2 YDEGEE. The CDR3 consists of 14 residues. The CDR3 protein is CASSFTVNTGELFF. Here the CDR3 DNA reads TGTGCCAGCAGCTTTACGGTTAACACCGGGGAGCTGTTTTTT.

The chain employs TRBV5-5 and TRBJ2-2; D uncertain. The CDR3 contains 14 residues. Looked up from germline, CDR1 is SGHKS and CDR2 is YYEKEE (reference sequence). V lost 2 bases and J 4 bases, leaving 9 bases between the germline ends. For the CDR3, the DNA is TGTGCCAGCAGCTTTGGCACCCGCACCGGGGAGCTGTTTTTT. As protein: CASSFGTRTGELFF.

The chain links TRBV2 to TRBJ1-1; D uncertain. Germline V gene sequence: CDR1 SNHLY, CDR2 FYNNEI. V dropped 6 bases and J dropped 1 base, with 9 bases sitting between them. This CDR3 comprises 13 residues. CDR3 region: CASRKSPNTEAFF. The CDR3 DNA reads as TGTGCCAGCAGAAAAAGCCCGAACACTGAAGCTTTCTTT.

This chain joins TRBV29-1 and TRBJ1-6, with TRBD1 matching over 8 bases. Germline V gene sequence: CDR1 SQVTM, CDR2 ANQGSEA. V gave up 5 bases and J gave up 3 bases; unmatched junction bases: 6. CDR3 length: 15 amino acids. The CDR3 spells CSVKTGALYNSPLHF. Written as DNA, the CDR3 is TGCAGCGTTAAGACAGGGGCCCTCTATAATTCACCCCTCCACTTT.

V usage is TRBV30 and J usage is TRBJ1-4; D remains ambiguous. V was pared by 3 bases and J by 1 base, with 12 bases between. Germline V gene sequence: CDR1 GTSNPN, CDR2 SVGIG (reference sequence). The CDR3 is made up of 15 amino acids. DNA for the CDR3: TGTGCCTGGAGCCTACGGGGAGTAACTAATGAAAAACTGTTTTTT. It codes for CAWSLRGVTNEKLFF.

The rearrangement uses TRBV11-3 and TRBJ2-7; 7 bases align to TRBD1. V gave up 9 bases and J gave up 3 bases; unmatched junction bases: 5. Germline assignment: CDR1 SGHNT and CDR2 YENEEA. CDR3 length: 12 amino acids. The CDR3 region is CASSTGNYEQYF. The CDR3 nucleotides read TGTGCCAGTTCGACAGGGAACTACGAGCAGTACTTC.

This chain uses TRBV7-3 with TRBJ1-1, with a possible D match to TRBD1 (5 bases). Germline V CDR1 and CDR2: SGHTA, FQGTGA. CDR3 length equals 14 residues. Trimming removed 5 bases at V and 6 bases at J, with 16 bases between. The DNA of the CDR3 is TGTGCCAGCAGCGGCCAGGGTTCCGGCGCTGAAGCTTTCTTT. It is translated as CASSGQGSGAEAFF.

This clone has only a few counts. The chain couples TRBV30 to TRBJ1-4; D ambiguous. The CDR3 runs to 15 residues. Germline CDR1 reads GTSNPN; CDR2 reads SVGIG (reference sequence). V lost 2 bases and J 2 bases, leaving 12 bases between the germline ends. CDR3 nucleotide sequence: TGTGCCTGGAGTCGTGGGGAGTCCACTAATGAAAAACTGTTTTTT. It encodes CAWSRGESTNEKLFF.